Presented here are 21 T cell receptor beta chains from one specimen sequenced in a study of blood T cell repertoires in COVID-19. Data came from immunoSEQ multiplex PCR; TCRdb stores just in-frame clones and leaves some out. Of 65,000 to 75,000 clones listed, 65% to 85% are singletons. Sequencing was performed on peripheral blood. All receptors come from a woman aged 60-75 years with acute or convalescent COVID-19.

The rearrangement uses TRBV15 and TRBJ2-2; the D gene is possibly TRBD2 (5 bases). Germline CDR1 and CDR2: LNHNV and YYDKDF (reference sequence). This CDR3 comprises 16 residues. V was clipped by 5 bases and J by 4 bases, with 17 bases between them. The CDR3 spells CATSPRGTSVTGELFF. CDR3 in DNA: TGTGCCACCAGCCCCCGGGGTACCAGCGTCACCGGGGAGCTGTTTTTT. Full variable domain (remainder filled in from reference TRBV15 and TRBJ2-2): DAMVIQNPRYQVTQFGKPVTLSCSQTLNHNVMYWYQQKSSQAPKLLFHYYDKDFNNEADTPDNFQSRRPNTSFCFLDIRSPGLGDTAMYLCATSPRGTSVTGELFFGEGSRLTVL.

The genes are TRBV29-1 and TRBJ2-7, with D tentatively TRBD1 (5 bases). CDR1 and CDR2 (germline): SQVTM, ANQGSEA. This CDR3 has 12 amino acids. The ends were cut back, 4 bases at V and 1 base at J, with 8 bases in the middle. CDR3 sequence: CSVVSGSYEQYF. The CDR3, as DNA: TGCAGCGTTGTTTCAGGGTCCTACGAGCAGTACTTC.

V and J are TRBV10-3 and TRBJ1-2; D is ambiguous. The germline CDR1 and CDR2 sequences are ENHRY and SYGVKD. The CDR3 is 14 residues long. Trimming stripped 2 bases from V and 3 bases from J, with 10 bases between. For the CDR3, the DNA is TGTGCCATCAGTGAGGAGCGTATTCACTATGGCTACACCTTC. Translated: CAISEERIHYGYTF.

The genes are TRBV20-1 and TRBJ1-1; 9 bases agree with TRBD1. The CDR3 runs 11 residues. The V segment lost 2 bases and the J segment 10 bases; nucleotides outside the gene matches: 2. The germline gives CDR1 DFQATT, CDR2 SNEGSKA (reference sequence). Here the CDR3 reads CSARTGGSAFF. The CDR3 bases are TGCAGTGCTAGAACAGGGGGCTCAGCTTTCTTT.

This chain links TRBV11-1 with TRBJ1-5; 10 bases align to TRBD1. J was trimmed by 6 bases and V by 1 base; bases with no gene match: 3. The CDR3 is 15 amino acids. CDR1 SGHAT and CDR2 FQDESV come from the germline V gene (reference sequence). The CDR3: CASSLGQGASQPQHF. In DNA form, the CDR3 reads TGTGCCAGCAGCTTAGGACAGGGGGCGAGTCAGCCCCAGCATTTT.

V usage is TRBV11-2 and J usage is TRBJ1-2; D is possibly TRBD1 (6 bases). Germline CDR1 SGHAT, CDR2 FQNNGV. This CDR3 comprises 15 residues. The V end was cut by 0 bases, the J end by 1 base, with 9 bases between. CDR3 bases: TGTGCCAGCAGCTTAGACAAGGGGGATAACTATGGCTACACCTTC. This codes for CASSLDKGDNYGYTF.

The chain recombines TRBV11-2 with TRBJ2-2, with TRBD1 identical over 7 bases. CDR3 length equals 15 residues. V gave up 3 bases and J gave up 5 bases; unmatched junction bases: 6. From germline, CDR1 is SGHAT and CDR2 FQNNGV. CDR3 region: CASSLQGTETGELFF. CDR3 coding DNA: TGTGCCAGCAGCTTGCAAGGGACAGAGACCGGGGAGCTGTTTTTT.

A remark on this clone: The junction and the germline gene differ at one end; a read error may be behind it. J is TRBJ1-6 and V is TRBV6-1; 9 bases fit TRBD1. CDR1 is MNHNS, CDR2 SASEGT, per germline. The CDR3 is 17 amino acids. CDR3 DNA: TGTGCCAGCAGTGAAATAACAGGGGGCTCCAATAATTCACCCCTCCACTTT. Protein sequence: CASSEITGGSNNSPLHF.

The gene calls are TRBV27 and TRBJ1-2; TRBD1 matches 9 bases. Germline assignment: CDR1 MNHEY and CDR2 SMNVEV (reference sequence). The V gene end was trimmed by 5 bases and the J gene end by 3 bases; junction bases not matched to a gene: 7. There are 15 residues in the CDR3. The CDR3 DNA is TGTGCCAGCAGTATTACAGGGGGCGCAGACTATGGCTACACCTTC. Amino acid sequence: CASSITGGADYGYTF.

This rearrangement joins TRBV3-1 (or the pseudogene TRBV3-2) to TRBJ1-2, with 8 positions matching TRBD1. Germline lookup yields CDR1 LGHDT and CDR2 YNNKEL (reference sequence). This CDR3 region has 15 residues. V gave up 0 bases and J gave up 5 bases; unmatched junction bases: 5. The CDR3 coding sequence is TGTGCCAGCAGCCAAGATTGGACAGGGAAGTATGGCTACACCTTC. Amino acids: CASSQDWTGKYGYTF.

The chain links TRBV5-4 to TRBJ2-7, with 10 bases that match TRBD2. V was pared by 1 base and J by 0 bases, with 7 bases of the junction left unmatched. The CDR3 loop spans 17 amino acids. In germline, CDR1 is SGHNT, CDR2 YYREEE (reference sequence). The CDR3 DNA reads TGTGCCAGCAGCTTGTATACTAGCGGGGAGGGCTCCTACGAGCAGTACTTC. Encoded protein: CASSLYTSGEGSYEQYF.

Only a few counts were recorded for this clone. The chain has TRBV6-6 and TRBJ1-4; 7 bases line up with TRBD1. Germline V gene sequence: CDR1 MNHNY, CDR2 SVGAGI (reference sequence). V lost 6 bases to trimming and J lost 8 bases; unmatched junction nucleotides: 9. The CDR3 totals 14 residues. For the CDR3, the DNA is TGTGCCAGCAGCAGACGACAGGGACGAGAAAAACTGTTTTTT. As protein: CASSRRQGREKLFF.

CDR3 loop: CASSIVADSNQPQHF. The CDR3 DNA follows: TGTGCCAGTAGTATCGTCGCAGATAGCAATCAGCCCCAGCATTTT. The chain recombines TRBV19 with TRBJ1-5; D is undetermined. Deletions cut 3 bases from V and 0 bases from J, with 9 bases between. This CDR3 contains 15 residues. Germline V gives CDR1 LNHDA, CDR2 SQIVND (reference sequence).

V and J are TRBV9 and TRBJ1-4; D remains unclear. CDR1 and CDR2 from the germline V gene are SGDLS and YYNGEE. Trimming cost V 4 bases and J 0 bases, with 10 bases left between them. This CDR3 is 15 amino acids long. CDR3 in amino acids: CASSLVGATNEKLFF. The DNA of the CDR3 is TGTGCCAGCAGCCTCGTTGGAGCAACTAATGAAAAACTGTTTTTT.

The CDR3 sequence is CASSMTGGNTEAFF. The CDR3 nucleotides read TGTGCCAGCAGTATGACAGGGGGCAACACTGAAGCTTTCTTT. The chain employs TRBV6-5 and TRBJ1-1; 10 bases agree with TRBD1. CDR1 is MNHEY and CDR2 is SVGAGI in the germline V gene. This CDR3 is 14 amino acids long. With 5 bases clipped from V and 2 bases from J, the junction kept 2 bases outside the gene matches.

The table lists this clone with a few counts. The CDR3 loop reads CASSAMNNYGYTF. The CDR3 nucleotides read TGCGCCAGCAGCGCGATGAATAACTATGGCTACACCTTC. The gene calls are TRBV5-1 and TRBJ1-2; no firm D call. The CDR3 covers 13 residues. CDR1 and CDR2 from the germline V gene are SGHRS and YFSETQ. V dropped 4 bases and J dropped 1 base, with 8 bases sitting between them.

This rearrangement joins TRBV10-2 to TRBJ1-5; 10 bases align to TRBD1. Trimming removed 2 bases from V and 8 bases from J; junction bases left unmatched: 12. This CDR3 has 17 amino acids. Germline CDR1 and CDR2: WSHSY and SAAADI. The CDR3 nucleotides are TGCGCCAGCAGTGAGAGACAGGGGGCCGGGAGGGGGGAGCCCCAGCATTTT. The encoded protein is CASSERQGAGRGEPQHF.

This CDR3 reads CASSLQFSGANVLTF. In nucleotides, the CDR3 is TGTGCCAGCAGCTTGCAGTTCTCTGGGGCCAACGTCCTGACTTTC. V is TRBV5-5 and J is TRBJ2-6; D gene uncertain. Trimming removed 1 base at V and 0 bases at J, with 5 bases between. The length of the CDR3 is 15 residues. CDR1 SGHKS and CDR2 YYEKEE come from the germline V gene (reference sequence).

V and J are TRBV6-4 and TRBJ1-1; 7 nucleotides agree with TRBD1. The length of the CDR3 is 13 residues. CDR1 and CDR2 (germline): MRHNA, SNTAGT. V lost 6 bases and J lost 4; bases outside the gene matches: 5. The CDR3 DNA is TGTGCCAGCAGCAAAAACAGGGGCACTGAAGCTTTCTTT. Its translation: CASSKNRGTEAFF.

The J gene is TRBJ1-2, the V gene TRBV6-5, with 9 nucleotides matching TRBD1. The CDR3 sequence is 15 residues long. Germline CDR1 reads MNHEY; CDR2 reads SVGAGI. J was trimmed by 4 bases and V by 10 bases; bases with no gene match: 13. The CDR3 DNA follows: TGTGCCACCACGCAGACAGGGGGACTATCCTATGGCTACACCTTC. Residues: CATTQTGGLSYGYTF.

The rearrangement links TRBV4-1 to TRBJ1-2, with TRBD1 identical over 8 bases. Germline CDR1 reads MGHRA; CDR2 reads YSYEKL. The CDR3 is 18 residues long. The V gene end was trimmed by 1 base and the J gene end by 0 bases; junction bases not matched to a gene: 10. The CDR3 spells CASSQGGTGGGTNYGYTF. As DNA, the CDR3 is TGCGCCAGCAGCCAAGGCGGGACAGGAGGGGGAACTAACTATGGCTACACCTTC.